The clone carrying this T cell receptor (beta chain) was counted many times. The antigen remains unidentified. The data were obtained in a study of T cells in Graves' hyperthyroidism and ophthalmopathy. General observations from the study: Before onset, by a median of 6.5 months, the model predicted ophthalmopathy. Using 13 V-J features, a model discriminated ophthalmopathy from stable hyperthyroidism.

The CDR3 runs to 16 residues. From germline, CDR1 is SEHNR and CDR2 FQNEAQ (reference sequence). Trimming cost V 2 bases and J 5 bases; bases outside gene matches: 8. Researchers took RNA transcripts and amplified the TCR beta CDR3 regions from them. The primer set for the first-round RT-PCR of the TCR CDR3 was HTBI. From the multiplex PCR reads, TCRdb called clonotypes with MiXCR, one entry per CDR3 protein. The sample has around 290,000 distinct CDR3 sequences, about 18% seen once; the top ten hold roughly 50%. Researchers barred patients who had uncontrolled infection, other autoimmune disease, pregnancy or lactation.

The chain recombines TRBV7-9 with TRBJ2-5, with 10 bases matching TRBD2. The sequenced sample was blood. This receptor was obtained from a woman aged 55-75 years with Graves' ophthalmopathy. CDR3 loop: CASSLTASGGRETQYF. The CDR3 DNA is TGTGCCAGCAGCTTAACGGCTAGCGGGGGTCGGGAGACCCAGTACTTC.